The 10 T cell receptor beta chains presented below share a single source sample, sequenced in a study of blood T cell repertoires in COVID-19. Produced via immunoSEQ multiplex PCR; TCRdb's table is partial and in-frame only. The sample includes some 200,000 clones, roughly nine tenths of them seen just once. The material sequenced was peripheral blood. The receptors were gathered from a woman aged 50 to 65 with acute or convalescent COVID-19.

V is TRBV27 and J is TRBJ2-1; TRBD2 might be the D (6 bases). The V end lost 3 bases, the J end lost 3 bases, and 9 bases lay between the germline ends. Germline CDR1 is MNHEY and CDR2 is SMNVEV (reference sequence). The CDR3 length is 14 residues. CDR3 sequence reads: CASSFPGVYNEQFF. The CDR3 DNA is TGTGCCAGCAGTTTCCCGGGAGTCTACAATGAGCAGTTCTTC.

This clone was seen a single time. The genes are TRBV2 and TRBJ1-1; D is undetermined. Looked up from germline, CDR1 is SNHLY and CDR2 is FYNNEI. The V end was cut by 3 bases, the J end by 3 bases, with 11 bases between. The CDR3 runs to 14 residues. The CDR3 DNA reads TGTGCCAGCAGTGAGGGTAACTATTACACTGAAGCTTTCTTT. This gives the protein CASSEGNYYTEAFF.

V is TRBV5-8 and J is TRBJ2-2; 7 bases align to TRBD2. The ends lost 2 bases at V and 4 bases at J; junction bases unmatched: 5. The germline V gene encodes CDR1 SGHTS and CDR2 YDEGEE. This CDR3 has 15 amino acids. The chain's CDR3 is CASSLRDYVTGELFF. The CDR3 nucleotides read TGTGCCAGCAGCTTAAGGGACTATGTCACCGGGGAGCTGTTTTTT.

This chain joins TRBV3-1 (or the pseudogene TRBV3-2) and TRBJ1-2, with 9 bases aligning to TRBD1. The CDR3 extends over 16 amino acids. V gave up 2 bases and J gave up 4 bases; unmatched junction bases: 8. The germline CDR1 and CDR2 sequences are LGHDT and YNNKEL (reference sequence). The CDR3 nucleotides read TGTGCCAGCAGCCAACCCTACAGGGGGCGACCCTATGGCTACACCTTC. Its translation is CASSQPYRGRPYGYTF.

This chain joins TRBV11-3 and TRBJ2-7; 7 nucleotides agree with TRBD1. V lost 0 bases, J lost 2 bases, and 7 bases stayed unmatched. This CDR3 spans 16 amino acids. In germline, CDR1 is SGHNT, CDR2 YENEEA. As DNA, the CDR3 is TGTGCCAGCAGCTTAGACGGTGGACAGGAGGCCTACGAGCAGTACTTC. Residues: CASSLDGGQEAYEQYF.

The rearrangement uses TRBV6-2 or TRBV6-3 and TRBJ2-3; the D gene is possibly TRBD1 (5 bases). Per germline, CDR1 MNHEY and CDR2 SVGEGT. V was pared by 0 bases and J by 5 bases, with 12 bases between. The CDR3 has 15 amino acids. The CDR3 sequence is CASSYSTANIDTQYF. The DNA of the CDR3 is TGTGCCAGCAGTTACTCGACAGCAAATATAGATACGCAGTATTTT.

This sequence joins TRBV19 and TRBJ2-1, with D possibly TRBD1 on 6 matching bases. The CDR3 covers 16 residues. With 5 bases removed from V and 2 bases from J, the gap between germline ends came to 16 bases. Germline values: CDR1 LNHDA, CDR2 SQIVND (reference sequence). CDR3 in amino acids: CASSDAGQLAYNEQFF. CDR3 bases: TGTGCCAGTAGTGATGCCGGACAGCTGGCCTACAATGAGCAGTTCTTC.

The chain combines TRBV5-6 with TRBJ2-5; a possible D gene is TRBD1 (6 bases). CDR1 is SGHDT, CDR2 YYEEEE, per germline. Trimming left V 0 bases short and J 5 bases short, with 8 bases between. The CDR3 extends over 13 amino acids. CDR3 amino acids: CASSLATGETQYF. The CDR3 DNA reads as TGTGCCAGCAGCTTGGCCACAGGGGAGACCCAGTACTTC.

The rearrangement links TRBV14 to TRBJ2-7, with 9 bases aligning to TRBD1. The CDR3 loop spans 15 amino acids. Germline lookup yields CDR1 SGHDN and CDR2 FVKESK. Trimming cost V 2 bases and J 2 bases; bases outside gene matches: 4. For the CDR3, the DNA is TGTGCCAGCAGCCAATCGGGACAGGGCCCCTACGAGCAGTACTTC. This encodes CASSQSGQGPYEQYF. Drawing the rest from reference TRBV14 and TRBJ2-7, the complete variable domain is EAGVTQFPSHSVIEKGQTVTLRCDPISGHDNLYWYRRVMGKEIKFLLHFVKESKQDESGMPNNRFLAERTGGTYSTLKVQPAELEDSGVYFCASSQSGQGPYEQYFGPGTRLTVT.

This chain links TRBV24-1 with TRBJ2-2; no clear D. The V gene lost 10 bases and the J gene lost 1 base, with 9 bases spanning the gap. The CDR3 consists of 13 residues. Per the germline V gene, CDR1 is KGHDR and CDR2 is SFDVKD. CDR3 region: CATSEVNTGELFF. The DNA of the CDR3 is TGTGCCACTTCAGAGGTGAACACCGGGGAGCTGTTTTTT.